This T cell receptor (beta chain) was identified in a study of T-cell reconstitution after alpha-beta-depleted transplantation in children. Study-level findings and limits: At around two months after transplant, the alpha-beta T cells were reportedly derived from several hundred expanded clones that came from non-depleted graft cells. Newly produced T cells mostly accounted for T-cell counts and diversity one year post-transplant. Surviving recipient cells, namely T cells and thymic progenitors, were the source of high day-60 TCRbeta diversity in some patients.

The CDR3 totals 11 residues. Germline CDR1 is MGHDK and CDR2 is SYGVNS. With V trimmed by 4 bases and J by 11 bases, 3 bases remained unmatched. Concerning this clonotype: Its antigen is unknown.

Unique molecular identifiers featured in how the TCRbeta library was prepared. TCRdb called the PCR reads again in MiXCR, with one record for every CDR3 protein. The sample has 500,000 to 750,000 distinct CDR3 sequences; 20% to 30% are singletons. The sequence was collected from a boy less than two years old with Wiskott-Aldrich syndrome, due to receive a stem cell transplant. Here the sequenced sample was PBMCs, taken before TCRalphabeta/CD19-depleted stem cell transplant. The rearrangement joins TRBV25-1 to TRBJ2-3; TRBD2 aligns across 7 bases. The CDR3 DNA reads TGTGCCAGCAGTGGCGGACTAGGGCAGTATTTT. This translates into CASSGGLGQYF.